Presented here are 6 T cell receptor beta chains from one specimen sequenced in a study of cytotoxic CD8 clonotypes in ibrutinib-treated CLL. Method: immunoSEQ multiplex PCR; TCRdb's copy keeps in-frame clones and lacks some. The sample yields about 76,000 clones, about 86% seen once. The specimen comprised PBMCs, sampled before ibrutinib treatment. Receptors were obtained from a human donor with chronic lymphocytic leukemia.

V is TRBV6-6 and J is TRBJ2-1; 10 bases agree with TRBD2. Trimming took 5 bases from V and 5 from J; bases not matched to a gene: 6. Germline CDR1 is MNHNY and CDR2 is SVGAGI (reference sequence). The CDR3 is 15 amino acids. As DNA, the CDR3 is TGTGCCAGCAGTCCACCGGGACTAGCGAACAATGAGCAGTTCTTC. Its protein product is CASSPPGLANNEQFF.

The chain combines TRBV5-1 with TRBJ2-1; 7 bases match TRBD1. Germline V lookup: CDR1 SGHRS, CDR2 YFSETQ. Trimming cost V 0 bases and J 6 bases; bases outside gene matches: 9. CDR3 length equals 16 residues. The CDR3 nucleotides read TGCGCCAGCAGCTTGGAGGACAGGTTTTTAACCAATGAGCAGTTCTTC. Protein product: CASSLEDRFLTNEQFF.

This chain uses TRBV7-9 with TRBJ2-1, with D perhaps TRBD2 (5 bases). V was trimmed by 3 bases and J by 8 bases, leaving 17 bases between them. Germline V CDR1 and CDR2: SEHNR, FQNEAQ (reference sequence). The length of the CDR3 is 15 residues. CDR3 region: CASSLEGGKRDEQFF. CDR3 bases: TGTGCCAGCAGCTTGGAAGGCGGAAAGAGGGATGAGCAGTTCTTC.

This clone was picked up one time. The chain uses TRBV9 and TRBJ2-1; a possible D gene is TRBD2 (6 bases). V was clipped by 5 bases and J by 0 bases, with 12 bases between them. Germline V gives CDR1 SGDLS, CDR2 YYNGEE. The CDR3 is 15 residues long. CDR3 sequence (DNA): TGTGCCAGCAGTGATAGCGGAGCCTCCTACAATGAGCAGTTCTTC. This translates into CASSDSGASYNEQFF.

This clone was recorded a few times. The sample contains more than one DNA sequence encoding this CDR3. The rearrangement uses TRBV2 and TRBJ1-5; D unresolved. V was trimmed by 6 bases and J by 0 bases, leaving 9 bases between them. The CDR3 spans 14 residues. Germline loops: CDR1 SNHLY, CDR2 FYNNEI. The CDR3: CASSRLNSNQPQHF. CDR3 DNA sequence: TGTGCCAGCAGCCGTCTGAATAGCAATCAGCCCCAGCATTTT.

This rearrangement joins TRBV5-1 to TRBJ2-7; 8 bases agree with TRBD2. V lost 4 bases and J lost 2; bases outside the gene matches: 5. The CDR3 contains 14 residues. The germline V gene has CDR1 SGHRS and CDR2 YFSETQ. CDR3 protein: CASSPGLAPYEQYF. In DNA, the CDR3 is TGCGCCAGCAGCCCTGGACTAGCTCCCTACGAGCAGTACTTC.